This TCR beta chain derives from a study of T-cell memory formation after mild COVID-19. Study-level results: Shrinking CD4+ clones were chiefly CM and EM; CD8+ ones were chiefly EMRA.

Using its own MiXCR run on the 5' RACE reads, TCRdb lists one record per CDR3 protein. The table lists 400,000 or so distinct CDR3 sequences, around 20% of them singletons, with about 8.1% in the top ten. The V segment lost 5 bases and the J segment 6 bases; nucleotides outside the gene matches: 10. Germline lookup yields CDR1 LGHNA and CDR2 YSLEER. The CDR3 spans 14 residues. Only a few counts were recorded for this clonotype. Its antigen is as yet unknown. Sequenced: PBMCs or a T cell subset sorted from them (not recorded which). The clonotype was recovered from an adult woman who had mild COVID-19 (a few samples of this study predate the infection). Cell type and time point are not known. This sequence joins TRBV4-3 and TRBJ2-7; 7 bases match TRBD1. The CDR3, as DNA: TGCGCCAGCAGCGGGGGTAGGGGGCCTGGCGAGCAGTACTTC. Translated, it gives CASSGGRGPGEQYF.